The sequence of this T cell receptor (beta chain) was determined in a study of monozygotic twins with inflammatory bowel disease (dated by TCRdb to the late 2010s). Regarding the complete study: The full study comprised some 30 monozygotic twin pairs: nine German pairs (four IBD-concordant, five IBD-discordant) and 19 IBD-discordant Danish pairs. Each individual had, on average, about 151 000 unique TCRalpha sequences and 181 000 unique TCRbeta sequences available for analysis. The search for disease-associated traits relied mainly on comparing, within discordant pairs, IBD patients with their genetically identical healthy co-twins. What the authors observed across the whole study: Concordant and discordant twins showed no difference in repertoire similarity, possibly because of limited statistical power. Background noise and inter-individual variability may have been introduced into the repertoires by the differing immunosuppressive treatments among patients. The analysis was unable to tell different T cell subtypes apart. TCRbeta repertoire diversity, by inverse Simpson index, was decreased in IBD patients compared with their healthy co-twins. Compared with healthy twins, IBD patients shared fewer clonotypes with other individuals, and the difference was most pronounced in patients with signs of disease activity. The results gave no support for a single strong signal or clonotype linked to IBD.

Regarding this clonotype: The clone's antigen remains unknown.

Preparation of the library involved 5' RACE. The input for every TCR library was around 3.5 ug of total RNA. For each sample, cDNA synthesis was carried out in eight separate reactions using SMARTScribe reverse transcriptase. During cDNA synthesis, template switching was used to introduce unique molecular identifiers that contained a 6-nucleotide sample barcode. Two nested PCRs of around 15 and 10 cycles amplified the TCRalpha and TCRbeta cDNA, and bead purification followed each PCR. Before amplification, the cDNA was treated with uracil DNA-glycosylase and purified using the QIAquick PCR purification kit. In the second PCR, Illumina TruSeq-compatible adapters and sample-specific barcodes were added. TapeStation and Qubit were used to check library quality and concentration, and about 5.2 ng of each library went into the pool. Pooled libraries were sequenced on an Illumina HiSeq2500 single-index Rapid Run with 2 x 100 bp reads and custom sequencing primers. Concerning the study's data processing: MiGEC version 1.2.6 was used for UMI-based consensus assembly to correct PCR and sequencing errors. V(D)J alignment, clonotype assembly and CDR3 extraction were performed with MiXCR version 2.1.1. Normalisation of gene usage, clonotype sharing and MAIT/NKT TCR abundance was achieved by analysing the top 1000, 10 000 and 20 000 clonotypes per sample. After downsampling to 27 000 UMIs, diversity was calculated as the inverse Simpson index using the vegan R package. Paired Mann-Whitney U tests were applied to discordant twin pairs, with Benjamini-Hochberg correction for multiple testing. After TCRdb reprocessed the reads, each CDR3 protein sequence was kept as one row, without DNA. The V and J calls shown here were made by TCRdb, not taken from the authors' results. This sample's clone table shows around 450,000 distinct CDR3 sequences. The ten largest clones take up 2.4% of the sample.

From each donor, an approximately 2.5 ml peripheral blood sample was drawn into PAXgene tubes and stored at -80 degrees C. Total RNA was isolated from whole blood with the PAXgene blood miRNA kit on an automated QIAcube, without T cell sorting. Peripheral blood from monozygotic twin pairs concordant or discordant for inflammatory bowel disease was subjected to deep TCRalpha and TCRbeta repertoire profiling with unique molecular barcoding. For every twin pair, smoking habits were documented, and each individual was categorised as a current, former or never smoker. The CDR3 contains 13 residues, cysteine and phenylalanine counted. No DNA is given. The germline V gene (reference sequence) gives CDR1 as MNHNY and CDR2 as SVGAGI.

Sequenced material: blood. The chain couples TRBV6-6 to TRBJ1-1; with no DNA, the TCRdb D assignment of TRBD1 cannot be verified. The receptor was isolated from a human donor with ulcerative colitis or Crohn's disease, or a healthy co-twin of an affected twin (not recorded which). The CDR3 region reads CASGTGRNIEAFF.